This is a list of T cell receptor beta chains from one sample in a study of CD8 T cells in Susac syndrome. One entry per CDR3 protein, called by TCRdb with MiXCR from the immunoSEQ multiplex PCR reads. Among 180,000 or so distinct CDR3 sequences listed, around 96% were seen once. Specimen: CD4+ T cells from PBMCs. These TCRs come from a human donor in good health. Both conserved end residues are part of each CDR3. D genes are given only for firm matches. Clone sizes are given selectively: once, few, many, or a class where the clone is expanded.

v_call: TRBV5-6
j_call: TRBJ2-7
d_call: NA
clone_size: NA
cdr3_nt: TGTGCCAGCAGCTACCTCTACGAGCAGTACTTC
cdr3_aa: CASSYLYEQYF

v_call: TRBV20-1
j_call: TRBJ2-2
d_call: TRBD2
clone_size: NA
cdr3_nt: TGCAGTGCTGGCGGGACTAGCGGGGTACCCGGGGAGCTGTTTTTT
cdr3_aa: CSAGGTSGVPGELFF

v_call: TRBV4-1
j_call: TRBJ1-2
d_call: NA
clone_size: NA
cdr3_nt: TGCGCCAGCAGCCAAGATTTAGTGTATGGCTACACCTTC
cdr3_aa: CASSQDLVYGYTF

v_call: TRBV7-8
j_call: TRBJ2-2
d_call: TRBD2
clone_size: once
cdr3_nt: TGTGCCAGCAGCCGATCTAGCGGGGGGAACACCGGGGAGCTGTTTTTT
cdr3_aa: CASSRSSGGNTGELFF

v_call: TRBV4-2
j_call: TRBJ2-2
d_call: NA
clone_size: NA
cdr3_nt: TGTGCCAGCAGCCAAGAGGGCAGGGTGAGGGGCACCGGGGAGCTGTTTTTT
cdr3_aa: CASSQEGRVRGTGELFF

v_call: TRBV20-1
j_call: TRBJ2-7
d_call: NA
clone_size: NA
cdr3_nt: TGCAGTGCTAGAGATCGGGCTAGCTACCCCTACGAGCAGTACTTC
cdr3_aa: CSARDRASYPYEQYF

v_call: TRBV18
j_call: TRBJ1-1
d_call: NA
clone_size: NA
cdr3_nt: TGTGCCAGCTCACCCTACAGGGAGGGGACTGAAGCTTTCTTT
cdr3_aa: CASSPYREGTEAFF

v_call: TRBV12-3/TRBV12-4
j_call: TRBJ1-2
d_call: NA
clone_size: few
cdr3_nt: TGTGCCAGCAGTGCCGGGCAGGGAGGCGGCTACACCTTC
cdr3_aa: CASSAGQGGGYTF

v_call: TRBV29-1
j_call: TRBJ2-7
d_call: NA
clone_size: NA
cdr3_nt: TGCAGCGTTTCGGCTGGGCCCTACGAGCAGTACTTC
cdr3_aa: CSVSAGPYEQYF

v_call: TRBV12-3/TRBV12-4
j_call: TRBJ2-7
d_call: NA
clone_size: once
cdr3_nt: TGTGCCAGCAGTTCCGGACCGTCCATCAGCTACGAGCAGTACTTC
cdr3_aa: CASSSGPSISYEQYF

v_call: TRBV28
j_call: TRBJ2-1
d_call: NA
clone_size: NA
cdr3_nt: TGTGCCAGCTTCCCCCCTGAGGCGGGCTACAATGAGCAGTTCTTC
cdr3_aa: CASFPPEAGYNEQFF

v_call: TRBV19
j_call: TRBJ2-1
d_call: NA
clone_size: NA
cdr3_nt: TGTGCCAGTAAAGATGGGGCAGTGCCCCGTCATGAGCAGTTCTTC
cdr3_aa: CASKDGAVPRHEQFF

v_call: TRBV29-1
j_call: TRBJ2-5
d_call: TRBD1
clone_size: NA
cdr3_nt: TGCAGCGTGACAGGGGAGGATCAAGAGACCCAGTACTTC
cdr3_aa: CSVTGEDQETQYF

v_call: TRBV29-1
j_call: TRBJ1-1
d_call: NA
clone_size: NA
cdr3_nt: TGCAGCGGGAGGTCGGGACACCTGAACACTGAAGCTTTCTTT
cdr3_aa: CSGRSGHLNTEAFF

v_call: TRBV7-9
j_call: TRBJ1-2
d_call: TRBD1
clone_size: NA
cdr3_nt: TGTGCCAGCAGCGTTGGACAGGCCCCTAACTATGGCTACACCTTC
cdr3_aa: CASSVGQAPNYGYTF

v_call: TRBV3-1
j_call: TRBJ2-7
d_call: TRBD1
clone_size: NA
cdr3_nt: TGTGCCAGCAGTTGGACAGGGAGCTCCTACGAGCAGTACTTC
cdr3_aa: CASSWTGSSYEQYF